These 19 T cell receptor beta chains were all obtained from the same sample, sequenced in a study of blood T cell repertoires in COVID-19. Method: immunoSEQ multiplex PCR; TCRdb's copy keeps in-frame clones and lacks some. The sample holds approximately 390,000 clones, around nine tenths seen once. The material sequenced was PBMCs or T cells enriched from blood (not recorded which). The receptors derive from a woman aged 45-65 years who had recovered from COVID-19.

V is TRBV27 and J is TRBJ2-5; 7 positions match TRBD1. The CDR3 consists of 14 residues. Germline-derived CDR1 and CDR2 are MNHEY and SMNVEV (reference sequence). V lost 4 bases to trimming and J lost 1 base; unmatched junction nucleotides: 3. CDR3: CASSSWDSQETQYF. The CDR3 DNA is TGTGCCAGCAGTTCATGGGACAGCCAAGAGACCCAGTACTTC.

CDR3 loop: CASSLHLTSDTEAFF. Written as DNA, the CDR3 is TGTGCCAGCTCTCTCCACCTCACAAGTGACACTGAAGCTTTCTTT. V is TRBV18 and J is TRBJ1-1; D gene ambiguous. The length of the CDR3 is 15 residues. Deletions cut 6 bases from V and 3 bases from J, with 17 bases between. CDR1 and CDR2 (germline): KGHSH, LQKENI.

The CDR3 DNA sequence: TGTGCCAGCAGCGACACCAGAAACATTCAGTACTTC. Translated, it gives CASSDTRNIQYF. The chain joins TRBV11-2 to TRBJ2-4; no reliable D call. There are 12 residues in the CDR3. Trimming pared 5 bases from V and 6 bases from J, leaving 8 bases between. CDR1 SGHAT and CDR2 FQNNGV come from the germline V gene.

The chain couples TRBV7-8 to TRBJ1-1, with 10 bases that match TRBD1. This CDR3 comprises 15 residues. V shed 5 bases and J 4 bases; nucleotides not matched to a gene: 7. In germline, CDR1 is SGHVS, CDR2 FQNEAQ. The CDR3 reads CASSQGQGQSTEAFF. CDR3 DNA sequence: TGTGCCAGCAGCCAGGGACAGGGGCAGAGCACTGAAGCTTTCTTT.

This clone turned up a few times. The CDR3 reads CASSYSGGWNQPQHF. The DNA for the CDR3 is TGTGCCAGCAGTTACTCGGGAGGGTGGAATCAGCCCCAGCATTTT. The rearrangement uses TRBV6-5 and TRBJ1-5; D is undetermined. Germline V gives CDR1 MNHEY, CDR2 SVGAGI. Trimming cost V 0 bases and J 4 bases, with 10 bases left between them. The CDR3 totals 15 residues.

This clone was seen only once. The chain recombines TRBV2 with TRBJ1-6; 9 nucleotides line up with TRBD1. CDR3 length equals 15 residues. Germline CDR1 is SNHLY and CDR2 is FYNNEI. V was clipped by 11 bases and J by 7 bases; unmatched bases: 12. CDR3 residues: CAGRTSGQGNSPLHF. DNA for the CDR3: TGTGCCGGCCGGACCTCAGGACAGGGGAATTCACCCCTCCACTTT.

This chain connects TRBV28 to TRBJ2-2; 7 nucleotides align to TRBD2. The J segment lost 10 bases and the V segment lost 6 bases, leaving 14 bases of the junction unmatched. CDR3 length equals 15 residues. The V gene's germline CDR1 is MDHEN and CDR2 SYDVKM. The CDR3: CASSRNRDYPMELFF. CDR3 sequence (DNA): TGTGCCAGCAGCCGAAACCGGGACTATCCCATGGAGCTGTTTTTT.

This clone has only one observation. This sequence joins TRBV2 and TRBJ1-1, with D perhaps matching TRBD1 (6 bases). Trimming cost V 9 bases and J 3 bases, with 20 bases left between them. Germline CDR1 reads SNHLY; CDR2 reads FYNNEI. CDR3 size: 15 residues. CDR3 sequence: CARNSPQGRDTEAFF. The CDR3 region has the DNA TGTGCCAGGAATAGCCCACAGGGTAGGGACACTGAAGCTTTCTTT.

J is TRBJ2-2 and V is TRBV6-2 or TRBV6-3, with TRBD1 identical over 7 bases. The CDR3 spans 18 residues. CDR1 is MNHEY and CDR2 is SVGEGT in the germline V gene. Germline trimming cut 2 bases from V and 0 bases from J; bases unmatched to any gene: 9. DNA for the CDR3: TGTGCCAGCAGTTACCCCTTGGACAGGAACCCGAACACCGGGGAGCTGTTTTTT. Its translation: CASSYPLDRNPNTGELFF.

V gene TRBV28 combines with J gene TRBJ1-6; the match to TRBD1 covers 7 bases. The length of the CDR3 is 17 residues. Germline assignment: CDR1 MDHEN and CDR2 SYDVKM. Trimming at V came to 5 bases and at J to 9 bases, leaving 16 bases not matched to a gene. The CDR3 DNA is TGTGCCAGCAGTGATCCAGGGAAAAGGGGGCCATTTTCACCCCTCCACTTT. Amino acids: CASSDPGKRGPFSPLHF.

The V gene is TRBV4-1, the J gene TRBJ1-1; the D is unclear. Germline CDR1 MGHRA, CDR2 YSYEKL. This CDR3 contains 14 residues. Deletions cut 4 bases from V and 4 bases from J, with 13 bases between. The CDR3 sequence: CASSPGQTGTEAFF. Written as DNA, the CDR3 is TGCGCCAGCAGCCCCGGCCAAACGGGCACTGAAGCTTTCTTT.

The V and J genes are TRBV12-3 or TRBV12-4 and TRBJ1-1; no firm D call. The V and J ends lost 10 bases and 8 bases respectively, with 14 bases between them. CDR3 size: 11 residues. The CDR3 nucleotides are TGTGCCACGCTACTAGGTTCCGAAGCTTTCTTT. It codes for CATLLGSEAFF.

The V and J genes are TRBV11-2 and TRBJ2-7; D perhaps matches TRBD2 (7 bases). Trimming shortened V by 2 bases and J by 3 bases, and 17 bases separated the two germline ends. CDR1 and CDR2 (germline): SGHAT, FQNNGV. The length of the CDR3 is 16 residues. The CDR3 loop reads CASSLPFMRGLYEQYF. The CDR3 nucleotides are TGTGCCAGCAGCTTACCATTCATGCGGGGGCTCTACGAGCAGTACTTC.

The chain combines TRBV5-1 with TRBJ1-2; 8 bases are a match to TRBD1. The CDR3 sequence is 13 residues long. Germline loops: CDR1 SGHRS, CDR2 YFSETQ. Trimming at V came to 4 bases and at J to 4 bases, leaving 3 bases not matched to a gene. The CDR3 DNA is TGCGCCAGCAGCACCGGGACAGGCTATGGCTACACCTTC. As protein: CASSTGTGYGYTF.

The genes are TRBV3-1 (or the pseudogene TRBV3-2) and TRBJ1-3; D possibly corresponds to TRBD1 (5 bases). CDR1 and CDR2 (germline): LGHDT, YNNKEL (reference sequence). The CDR3 length is 18 residues. V gave up 4 bases and J gave up 0 bases, with 19 bases separating them. The DNA for the CDR3 is TGTGCCAGCAGCCTAGGGGTCTGGGGATCGATCTCTGGAAACACCATATATTTT. The encoded protein is CASSLGVWGSISGNTIYF.

The gene calls are TRBV7-2 and TRBJ2-2, with 7 positions matching TRBD2. Germline lookup yields CDR1 SGHTA and CDR2 FQGNSA. The CDR3 extends over 17 amino acids. V was clipped by 3 bases and J by 2 bases; unmatched bases: 9. The CDR3, as DNA: TGTGCCAGCAGCTTTAAGTCCGGGGGGACCAACACCGGGGAGCTGTTTTTT. Residues: CASSFKSGGTNTGELFF.

The rearrangement links TRBV28 to TRBJ1-5; no clear D gene. V lost 6 bases and J lost 0, with 12 bases in between. Germline CDR1 is MDHEN and CDR2 is SYDVKM. The CDR3 has 15 amino acids. The chain's CDR3 is CASRPRASSNQPQHF. The CDR3 DNA reads as TGTGCCAGCAGGCCCCGCGCTTCTAGCAATCAGCCCCAGCATTTT.

This clone was observed a single time. The chain couples TRBV5-1 to TRBJ1-2; 9 bases match TRBD1. CDR1 is SGHRS, CDR2 YFSETQ, per germline. This CDR3 comprises 15 residues. J lost 8 bases, V lost 4 bases, and 12 bases had no gene match. CDR3: CASSAGDRVVGGYTF. The CDR3 coding sequence is TGCGCCAGCAGCGCGGGGGACAGGGTAGTAGGCGGCTACACCTTC. Based on the CDR3 plus reference TRBV5-1 and TRBJ1-2, the full variable domain is KAGVTQTPRYLIKTRGQQVTLSCSPISGHRSVSWYQQTPGQGLQFLFEYFSETQRNKGNFPGRFSGRQFSNSRSEMNVSTLELGDSALYLCASSAGDRVVGGYTFGSGTRLTVV.

The chain links TRBV27 to TRBJ1-5; 7 bases agree with TRBD1. CDR3 length equals 18 residues. Germline values: CDR1 MNHEY, CDR2 SMNVEV (reference sequence). The trim removed 3 bases at V and 4 bases at J, leaving 15 bases unmatched. CDR3 nucleotide sequence: TGTGCCAGCAGTTTTTTGGGACCACAGGGGACAAGGAATCAGCCCCAGCATTTT. Translated, it gives CASSFLGPQGTRNQPQHF.